The 7 T cell receptor beta chains given below trace back to one sample, sequenced in a study of cytomegalovirus exposure and HLA in healthy donors. Primers included in the PCR were 60 Vbeta and 13 Jbeta primers. Sequencing used immunoSEQ multiplex PCR; TCRdb keeps in-frame clones, though not all of them. The table shows around 170,000 clones, with approximately 84% occurring only once. Sequencing was performed on PBMCs. These receptors came from a woman in her forties or fifties in good health and CMV-seropositive.

The rearrangement links TRBV7-2 to TRBJ2-1; D possibly corresponds to TRBD1 (5 bases). This CDR3 has 12 residues. In germline, CDR1 is SGHTA, CDR2 FQGNSA. V gave up 7 bases and J gave up 7 bases, with 11 bases separating them. The CDR3 is CASTLRGNEQFF. The CDR3 DNA follows: TGTGCCAGCACCCTAAGGGGAAATGAGCAGTTCTTC.

The gene calls are TRBV2 and TRBJ2-1, with a weak D call TRBD2 (5 bases). The germline CDR1 and CDR2 sequences are SNHLY and FYNNEI. There are 14 residues in the CDR3. Trimming took off 6 bases at V and 0 bases at J, with 9 bases between the two ends. CDR3 in DNA: TGTGCCAGCAGCGCTAGCAGCTCCTACAATGAGCAGTTCTTC. Its translation: CASSASSSYNEQFF.

V is TRBV6-4 and J is TRBJ1-1; weak D call: TRBD1 (5 bases). The length of the CDR3 is 13 residues. CDR1 is MRHNA and CDR2 is SNTAGT in the germline V gene. Trimming took 2 bases from V and 8 from J, leaving 12 bases between them. DNA for the CDR3: TGTGCCAGCAGTGACAACCAAGGGGTGGAAGCTTTCTTT. Protein sequence: CASSDNQGVEAFF.

The genes are TRBV4-2 and TRBJ1-2, with 9 bases that match TRBD1. The CDR3 runs to 18 residues. V shed 1 base and J 1 base; nucleotides not matched to a gene: 10. CDR1 and CDR2 from the germline V gene are LGHNA and YNFKEQ. CDR3 DNA sequence: TGTGCCAGCAGCCAAGGTTCTGGGACAGGGAAAAGTAACTATGGCTACACCTTC. Its protein is CASSQGSGTGKSNYGYTF.

The chain couples TRBV19 to TRBJ1-1; 11 bases agree with TRBD1. The V segment lost 6 bases and the J segment 5 bases; nucleotides outside the gene matches: 11. The CDR3 totals 16 residues. Germline CDR1 LNHDA, CDR2 SQIVND (reference sequence). CDR3 sequence: CASSPLGQGGATEAFF. DNA of the CDR3: TGTGCCAGTAGCCCTTTGGGACAGGGGGGTGCGACTGAAGCTTTCTTT.

This clone was recorded only once. The rearrangement links TRBV7-8 to TRBJ2-2; TRBD2 matches 15 bases. In germline, CDR1 is SGHVS, CDR2 FQNEAQ. The length of the CDR3 is 18 residues. Unmatched junction bases numbered 5, after V lost 1 base and J lost 5 bases. The CDR3 nucleotides are TGTGCCAGCAGCTTAGAGGCGGGACTAGCGGGGGGTACCGGGGAGCTGTTTTTT. Protein product: CASSLEAGLAGGTGELFF.

The chain employs TRBV11-3 and TRBJ2-1, with D uncertain. The V end lost 5 bases, the J end lost 3 bases, and 5 bases lay between the germline ends. Germline V lookup: CDR1 SGHNT, CDR2 YENEEA. CDR3 length: 12 residues. CDR3 in amino acids: CASSPGYNEQFF. The CDR3 region has the DNA TGTGCCAGCAGCCCGGGCTACAATGAGCAGTTCTTC.